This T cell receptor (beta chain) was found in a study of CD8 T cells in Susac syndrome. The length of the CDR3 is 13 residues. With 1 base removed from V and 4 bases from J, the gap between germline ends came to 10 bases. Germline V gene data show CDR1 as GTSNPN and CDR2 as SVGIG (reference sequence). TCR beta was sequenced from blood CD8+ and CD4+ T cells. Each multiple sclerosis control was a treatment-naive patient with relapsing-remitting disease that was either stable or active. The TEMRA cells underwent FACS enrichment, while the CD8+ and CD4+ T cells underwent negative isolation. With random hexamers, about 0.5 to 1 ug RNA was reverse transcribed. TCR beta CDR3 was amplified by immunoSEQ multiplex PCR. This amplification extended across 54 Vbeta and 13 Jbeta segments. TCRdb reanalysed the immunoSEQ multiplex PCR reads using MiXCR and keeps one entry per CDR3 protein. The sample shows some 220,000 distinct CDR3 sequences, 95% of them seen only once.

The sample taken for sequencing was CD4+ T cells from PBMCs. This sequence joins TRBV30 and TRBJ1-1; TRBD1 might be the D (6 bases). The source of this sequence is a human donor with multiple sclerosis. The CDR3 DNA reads TGTGCCTGGAGTGCGGACAGAACCACTGAAGCTTTCTTT. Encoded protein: CAWSADRTTEAFF.